A selection of T cell receptor beta chains follows, all from one sample in a study of monozygotic twins with inflammatory bowel disease. TCRdb reanalyzed the 5' RACE reads and collapses them to one entry per CDR3 protein, without DNA. The table lists around 450,000 distinct CDR3 sequences, with 2.4% in the top ten. Sequencing was done on a sample of blood. The receptors were gathered from a human donor with ulcerative colitis or Crohn's disease, or a healthy co-twin of an affected twin (not recorded which). Both conserved end residues are part of each CDR3.

v_gene	j_gene	CDR3aa
TRBV19	TRBJ2-1	CASSRPSGRPLSYNEQFF
TRBV30	TRBJ2-5	CAWASGTGAGETQYF
TRBV18	TRBJ1-5	CASSPEGLGNQPQHF
TRBV21-1	TRBJ2-3	CASSKCGGPDTQYF
TRBV5-1	TRBJ1-4	CASSLRGPATNEKLFF
TRBV7-3	TRBJ2-6	CASSMALAGANVLTF
TRBV10-3	TRBJ2-7	CAISIYSGGTSSYEQYF
TRBV28	TRBJ1-2	CATITRTGSFYGYTF
TRBV5-4	TRBJ2-2	CASSLGGKASTGELFF
TRBV12-3/TRBV12-4	TRBJ2-1	CASSPDPTYNEQFF
TRBV12-3/TRBV12-4	TRBJ2-2	CASRIGQNTGELFF
TRBV6-1	TRBJ2-1	CASKSGTSGSIQFF
TRBV7-2	TRBJ2-5	CASSLPLVAQYF
TRBV6-2/TRBV6-3	TRBJ2-1	CASSPLGGRGNEQFF
TRBV2	TRBJ2-1	CASSVEGEQFF
TRBV6-6	TRBJ1-2	CASSPTPYGYTF
TRBV20-1	TRBJ2-1	CSAERDSTYNEQFF
TRBV20-1	TRBJ2-1	CSATPSPSNEQFF
TRBV7-2	TRBJ2-7	CASSSPGRSSYEQYF
TRBV3-1	TRBJ2-1	CASSQEQGTYNEQFF
TRBV7-2	TRBJ1-2	CASSLDSRRHF
TRBV20-1	TRBJ2-1	CSARALTSGNPYNEQFF
TRBV5-4	TRBJ1-2	CASTPDPAGVRGYTF
TRBV20-1	TRBJ2-1	CSARDLRSGGPDRNEQFF
TRBV20-1	TRBJ1-5	CSARPGPSQPQHF
TRBV10-3	TRBJ1-1	CAISWGTGVNTEAFF
TRBV3-1	TRBJ1-3	CASSQAKTTSGNTIYF
TRBV13	TRBJ1-1	CASSLRWTTEAFF
TRBV6-5	TRBJ2-2	CASSSRTSGSGELFF
TRBV20-1	TRBJ1-1	CSARGQGATEASF
TRBV12-3/TRBV12-4	TRBJ2-1	CASSLREWNEQFF
TRBV7-9	TRBJ2-7	CASSTPSGSLDYEQYF
TRBV10-3	TRBJ1-2	CAISEGLGSPRSGYTF
TRBV20-1	TRBJ2-3	CSAPTPGTGVPDTQYF
TRBV20-1	TRBJ1-1	CSPRQGGFTEAFF
TRBV19	TRBJ1-2	CASTTTDTNYGYTF
TRBV30	TRBJ2-3	CAWRASGNTDTQYF
TRBV3-1	TRBJ2-2	CASSQRQGELFF
TRBV19	TRBJ2-7	CASSETMRGAREQYF
TRBV12-3/TRBV12-4	TRBJ2-3	CASSNRDYLFLGDTQYF
TRBV6-1	TRBJ2-2	CASRPPANTGELFF
TRBV11-2	TRBJ2-7	CASSLVQGSHDQYF
TRBV20-1	TRBJ2-1	CSARGGPGAYNEQFF
TRBV18	TRBJ2-1	CASSPMPSYNEQFF
TRBV5-6	TRBJ1-1	CASSLQSMNTEAFF
TRBV6-5	TRBJ2-3	CASSYPPEGTFTDTQYF
TRBV7-2	TRBJ2-1	CASSLNNLGYNEQFF
TRBV4-1	TRBJ1-5	CASSPSGEGGSNQPQHF
TRBV7-2	TRBJ1-6	CASSTQGQFTGNSPLHF
TRBV6-1	TRBJ2-1	CASTNINSGSLNEQFF
TRBV4-1	TRBJ2-3	CASSQVGNTQYF
TRBV19	TRBJ2-1	CASEPLGQGYHEQFF
TRBV5-1	TRBJ2-2	CASSDENTGELFF
TRBV12-3/TRBV12-4	TRBJ1-1	CASSLGPLTPEAFF
TRBV27	TRBJ2-3	CASSVRQGTDTQYF